This is a list of T cell receptor beta chains from one sample in a study of T cells in localized non-small cell lung cancer. Here immunoSEQ multiplex PCR was the method, and the copy in TCRdb shows in-frame clones only, minus some. In the table there are about 28,000 clones, under 95% of which are singletons. The sample here was peripheral blood, taken before any cancer treatment. These receptors came from an older female donor with stage I lung adenocarcinoma. The CDR3 runs from the conserved cysteine through the conserved F or W. Fields, in order: D gene, clone size, V gene, J gene, CDR3 protein, CDR3 DNA. A D gene is named only where the DNA matches it firmly. Some rows have no size entry. The others give once, few or many, or a class for an expanded clone.

d_call: TRBD1
clone_size: .
v_call: TRBV7-9
j_call: TRBJ1-2
cdr3_aa: CASSLRTGTSPGGYTF
cdr3_nt: TGTGCCAGCAGCTTGAGGACAGGTACCTCGCCGGGCGGCTACACCTTC

d_call: .
clone_size: .
v_call: TRBV7-2
j_call: TRBJ1-1
cdr3_aa: CASSSPGAANTEAFF
cdr3_nt: TGTGCCAGCAGCTCCCCGGGAGCTGCAAACACTGAAGCTTTCTTT

d_call: TRBD2
clone_size: .
v_call: TRBV6-5
j_call: TRBJ2-5
cdr3_aa: CASSYGRERETQYF
cdr3_nt: TGTGCCAGCAGTTACGGGCGGGAGCGGGAGACCCAGTACTTC

d_call: .
clone_size: .
v_call: TRBV7-7
j_call: TRBJ2-5
cdr3_aa: CASSNSGSETQYF
cdr3_nt: TGTGCCAGCAGCAATAGCGGTTCGGAGACCCAGTACTTC

d_call: .
clone_size: .
v_call: TRBV20-1
j_call: TRBJ2-7
cdr3_aa: CSAGTNEQYF
cdr3_nt: TGCAGTGCAGGGACCAACGAGCAGTACTTC

d_call: .
clone_size: .
v_call: TRBV11-2
j_call: TRBJ1-4
cdr3_aa: CASSLRSRTRINEKLFF
cdr3_nt: TGTGCCAGCAGCTTACGCTCCCGGACACGGATTAATGAAAAACTGTTTTTT

d_call: .
clone_size: .
v_call: TRBV15
j_call: TRBJ1-2
cdr3_aa: CATSSTGYGYTF
cdr3_nt: TGTGCCACCAGCAGTACAGGGTATGGCTACACCTTC

d_call: .
clone_size: .
v_call: TRBV28
j_call: TRBJ2-1
cdr3_aa: CAITKAGRISNEQFF
cdr3_nt: TGTGCCATCACTAAAGCGGGCCGAATCAGTAATGAGCAGTTCTTC

d_call: .
clone_size: once
v_call: TRBV4-1
j_call: TRBJ2-7
cdr3_aa: CASSQIASYEQYF
cdr3_nt: TGCGCCAGCAGCCAGATTGCCTCCTACGAGCAGTACTTC

d_call: TRBD2
clone_size: once
v_call: TRBV6-5
j_call: TRBJ2-7
cdr3_aa: CASSYSPTSGAYEQYF
cdr3_nt: TGTGCCAGCAGTTACTCCCCCACTAGCGGGGCCTACGAGCAGTACTTC

d_call: TRBD2
clone_size: .
v_call: TRBV19
j_call: TRBJ2-3
cdr3_aa: CASTGSGRSTDTQYF
cdr3_nt: TGTGCCAGTACCGGGAGCGGGAGGTCGACAGATACGCAGTATTTT

d_call: .
clone_size: .
v_call: TRBV6-1
j_call: TRBJ2-5
cdr3_aa: CASSGQLQETQYF
cdr3_nt: TGTGCCAGCAGTGGACAGCTCCAAGAGACCCAGTACTTC

d_call: TRBD1
clone_size: once
v_call: TRBV5-6
j_call: TRBJ1-1
cdr3_aa: CASSATGVGNTEAFF
cdr3_nt: TGTGCCAGCAGCGCTACAGGGGTGGGGAACACTGAAGCTTTCTTT

d_call: TRBD1
clone_size: .
v_call: TRBV25-1
j_call: TRBJ2-5
cdr3_aa: CASSGLGQGGETQYF
cdr3_nt: TGTGCCAGCAGTGGTTTGGGACAGGGCGGTGAGACCCAGTACTTC

d_call: .
clone_size: .
v_call: TRBV7-2
j_call: TRBJ1-6
cdr3_aa: CASSLEGPDSPLHF
cdr3_nt: TGTGCCAGCAGCTTAGAAGGCCCGGATTCACCCCTCCACTTT

d_call: TRBD2
clone_size: few
v_call: TRBV11-2
j_call: TRBJ2-2
cdr3_aa: CASSLGLAPGELFF
cdr3_nt: TGTGCCAGCAGCTTAGGACTAGCCCCCGGGGAGCTGTTTTTT

d_call: .
clone_size: .
v_call: TRBV28
j_call: TRBJ2-2
cdr3_aa: CASSLWDGRPPNTGELFF
cdr3_nt: TGTGCCAGCAGTTTATGGGACGGGAGACCACCGAACACCGGGGAGCTGTTTTTT

d_call: .
clone_size: once
v_call: TRBV27
j_call: TRBJ1-5
cdr3_aa: CASSPYSNQPQHF
cdr3_nt: TGTGCCAGCAGTCCGTATAGCAATCAGCCCCAGCATTTT

d_call: .
clone_size: .
v_call: TRBV27
j_call: TRBJ1-5
cdr3_aa: CASSLGGVDQPQHF
cdr3_nt: TGTGCCAGCAGTTTGGGGGGGGTCGATCAGCCCCAGCATTTT

d_call: TRBD1
clone_size: few
v_call: TRBV19
j_call: TRBJ1-4
cdr3_aa: CASSSSRGTGGWKLFF
cdr3_nt: TGTGCCAGTAGTAGTTCCCGAGGGACAGGGGGTTGGAAACTGTTTTTT

d_call: .
clone_size: .
v_call: TRBV27
j_call: TRBJ1-5
cdr3_aa: CASMPRGGQDSNQPQHF
cdr3_nt: TGTGCCAGCATGCCCCGTGGGGGGCAGGATAGCAATCAGCCCCAGCATTTT

d_call: .
clone_size: .
v_call: TRBV6-6
j_call: TRBJ2-3
cdr3_aa: CASSYWGERDTQYF
cdr3_nt: TGTGCCAGCAGTTACTGGGGGGAACGAGATACGCAGTATTTT

d_call: .
clone_size: .
v_call: TRBV5-1
j_call: TRBJ2-7
cdr3_aa: CASSFSAGESEQYF
cdr3_nt: TGCGCCAGCAGCTTTTCGGCAGGGGAATCCGAGCAGTACTTC

d_call: TRBD1
clone_size: .
v_call: TRBV10-3
j_call: TRBJ1-1
cdr3_aa: CAIRTSMTGSTEAFF
cdr3_nt: TGTGCCATCAGGACCTCAATGACAGGGAGCACTGAAGCTTTCTTT

d_call: .
clone_size: .
v_call: TRBV6-1
j_call: TRBJ1-2
cdr3_aa: CASSQSGGLDYGYTF
cdr3_nt: TGTGCCAGCAGCCAAAGCGGGGGGTTGGACTATGGCTACACCTTC

d_call: .
clone_size: .
v_call: TRBV28
j_call: TRBJ1-1
cdr3_aa: CASNTLGSRNTEAFF
cdr3_nt: TGTGCCAGCAACACCTTGGGGTCGAGGAACACTGAAGCTTTCTTT

d_call: .
clone_size: .
v_call: TRBV10-1
j_call: TRBJ2-1
cdr3_aa: CASSWKDNEQFF
cdr3_nt: TGCGCCAGCAGCTGGAAAGACAATGAGCAGTTCTTC

d_call: .
clone_size: .
v_call: TRBV11-3
j_call: TRBJ1-1
cdr3_aa: CASSLHMNTEAFF
cdr3_nt: TGTGCCAGCAGCTTACACATGAACACTGAAGCTTTCTTT

d_call: .
clone_size: .
v_call: TRBV19
j_call: TRBJ1-5
cdr3_aa: CASSIDGGTFNQPQHF
cdr3_nt: TGTGCCAGTAGTATAGATGGAGGGACCTTCAATCAGCCCCAGCATTTT

d_call: .
clone_size: .
v_call: TRBV6-5
j_call: TRBJ1-1
cdr3_aa: CASSTNTEAFF
cdr3_nt: TGTGCCAGCAGTACGAACACTGAAGCTTTCTTT

d_call: .
clone_size: .
v_call: TRBV29-1
j_call: TRBJ1-2
cdr3_aa: CSVGGTNYGYTF
cdr3_nt: TGCAGCGTTGGGGGCACTAACTATGGCTACACCTTC

d_call: .
clone_size: .
v_call: TRBV15
j_call: TRBJ2-1
cdr3_aa: CATSRPAPPGDEQFF
cdr3_nt: TGTGCCACCTCACGCCCAGCCCCCCCTGGGGATGAGCAGTTCTTC

d_call: .
clone_size: once
v_call: TRBV10-1
j_call: TRBJ2-2
cdr3_aa: CASCYRFAATGELFF
cdr3_nt: TGCGCCAGCTGCTACCGGTTCGCGGCCACCGGGGAGCTGTTTTTT

d_call: .
clone_size: .
v_call: TRBV7-9
j_call: TRBJ1-4
cdr3_aa: CASSTQGFSEKLFF
cdr3_nt: TGTGCCAGCAGCACGCAGGGATTCAGTGAAAAACTGTTTTTT

d_call: .
clone_size: .
v_call: TRBV28
j_call: TRBJ2-1
cdr3_aa: CASSSGLARFGEQFF
cdr3_nt: TGTGCCAGCAGTTCAGGTCTGGCCAGGTTCGGTGAGCAGTTCTTC

d_call: .
clone_size: .
v_call: TRBV6-4
j_call: TRBJ2-5
cdr3_aa: CASSAGARGETQYF
cdr3_nt: TGTGCCAGCAGCGCCGGGGCAAGAGGAGAGACCCAGTACTTC

d_call: TRBD2
clone_size: .
v_call: TRBV2
j_call: TRBJ2-2
cdr3_aa: CASSEGLAGGFNTGELFF
cdr3_nt: TGTGCCAGCAGTGAAGGGCTAGCGGGGGGGTTTAACACCGGGGAGCTGTTTTTT

d_call: .
clone_size: .
v_call: TRBV4-2
j_call: TRBJ2-2
cdr3_aa: CASSQDRGAAGELFF
cdr3_nt: TGTGCCAGCAGCCAAGATCGGGGGGCCGCCGGGGAGCTGTTTTTT

d_call: TRBD2
clone_size: .
v_call: TRBV7-9
j_call: TRBJ2-1
cdr3_aa: CASSHTSGSLHNEQFF
cdr3_nt: TGTGCCAGCAGCCATACTAGCGGGAGCCTCCACAATGAGCAGTTCTTC

d_call: TRBD1
clone_size: once
v_call: TRBV6-1
j_call: TRBJ1-2
cdr3_aa: CASSEGQRGPGTYGYTF
cdr3_nt: TGTGCCAGCAGTGAAGGACAAAGGGGGCCGGGGACCTATGGCTACACCTTC

d_call: TRBD2
clone_size: .
v_call: TRBV30
j_call: TRBJ2-2
cdr3_aa: CAWGTSGGTGELFF
cdr3_nt: TGTGCCTGGGGGACTAGCGGGGGAACCGGGGAGCTGTTTTTT

d_call: .
clone_size: once
v_call: TRBV29-1
j_call: TRBJ1-4
cdr3_aa: CSVGRMGEKLFF
cdr3_nt: TGCAGCGTTGGAAGGATGGGTGAAAAACTGTTTTTT

d_call: .
clone_size: .
v_call: TRBV5-1
j_call: TRBJ2-1
cdr3_aa: CASSLDGRRAFDNEQFF
cdr3_nt: TGCGCCAGCAGCTTGGATGGAAGAAGAGCGTTCGACAATGAGCAGTTCTTC

d_call: .
clone_size: .
v_call: TRBV5-8
j_call: TRBJ1-5
cdr3_aa: CASSFAVQPQHF
cdr3_nt: TGTGCCAGCAGCTTTGCGGTACAGCCCCAGCATTTT

d_call: TRBD1
clone_size: .
v_call: TRBV2
j_call: TRBJ1-5
cdr3_aa: CASSVSGTGRGQPQHF
cdr3_nt: TGTGCCAGCAGTGTCTCTGGGACAGGGAGGGGTCAGCCCCAGCATTTT

d_call: .
clone_size: .
v_call: TRBV25-1
j_call: TRBJ2-7
cdr3_aa: CASSPTAVGYEQYF
cdr3_nt: TGTGCCAGCAGTCCGACAGCCGTGGGGTACGAGCAGTACTTC

d_call: TRBD1
clone_size: .
v_call: TRBV7-8
j_call: TRBJ2-7
cdr3_aa: CASSPFVGTGVSEKYF
cdr3_nt: TGTGCCAGCAGCCCATTCGTCGGGACAGGGGTCTCGGAAAAGTACTTC

d_call: .
clone_size: once
v_call: TRBV7-6
j_call: TRBJ2-7
cdr3_aa: CASSAGPSGPYEQYF
cdr3_nt: TGTGCCAGCAGCGCCGGCCCGTCGGGACCTTACGAGCAGTACTTC

d_call: .
clone_size: .
v_call: TRBV19
j_call: TRBJ1-4
cdr3_aa: CASSIDSGGNEKLFF
cdr3_nt: TGTGCCAGTAGTATAGATTCCGGGGGGAATGAAAAACTGTTTTTT

d_call: .
clone_size: .
v_call: TRBV5-1
j_call: TRBJ1-2
cdr3_aa: CASCAAPNVNYGYTF
cdr3_nt: TGCGCCAGCTGCGCGGCTCCGAATGTTAACTATGGCTACACCTTC

d_call: TRBD2
clone_size: .
v_call: TRBV6-5
j_call: TRBJ2-3
cdr3_aa: CASALAGVTDTQYF
cdr3_nt: TGTGCCAGCGCCCTAGCGGGGGTCACAGATACGCAGTATTTT

d_call: .
clone_size: .
v_call: TRBV28
j_call: TRBJ2-2
cdr3_aa: CAGSWAGRNTGELFF
cdr3_nt: TGTGCCGGAAGCTGGGCGGGAAGAAACACCGGGGAGCTGTTTTTT

d_call: .
clone_size: .
v_call: TRBV7-9
j_call: TRBJ2-3
cdr3_aa: CASSLLGEAQYF
cdr3_nt: TGTGCCAGCAGCTTACTCGGGGAGGCGCAGTATTTT

d_call: .
clone_size: .
v_call: TRBV4-1
j_call: TRBJ2-5
cdr3_aa: CASSQEGVTRGETQYF
cdr3_nt: TGCGCCAGCAGCCAAGAGGGGGTGACTAGGGGGGAGACCCAGTACTTC

d_call: .
clone_size: .
v_call: TRBV11-2
j_call: TRBJ2-7
cdr3_aa: CASSLGPPGEQYF
cdr3_nt: TGTGCCAGCAGCTTAGGACCGCCTGGAGAGCAGTACTTC

d_call: TRBD2
clone_size: .
v_call: TRBV7-7
j_call: TRBJ2-5
cdr3_aa: CASSLREGGETQYF
cdr3_nt: TGTGCTAGCAGCTTAAGAGAGGGAGGGGAGACCCAGTACTTC